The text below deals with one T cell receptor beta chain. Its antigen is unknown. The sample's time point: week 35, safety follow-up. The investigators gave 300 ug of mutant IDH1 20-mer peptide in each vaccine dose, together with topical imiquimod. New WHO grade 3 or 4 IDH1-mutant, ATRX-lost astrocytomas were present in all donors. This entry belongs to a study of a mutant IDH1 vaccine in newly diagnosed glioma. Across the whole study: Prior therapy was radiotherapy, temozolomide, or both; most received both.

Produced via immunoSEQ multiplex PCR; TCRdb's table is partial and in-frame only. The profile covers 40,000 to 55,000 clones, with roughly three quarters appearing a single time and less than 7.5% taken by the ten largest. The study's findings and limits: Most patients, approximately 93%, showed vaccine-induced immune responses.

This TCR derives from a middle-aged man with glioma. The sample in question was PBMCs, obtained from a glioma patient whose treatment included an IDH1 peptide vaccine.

CDR3: CAIRRGQPTDTQYF. The CDR3 region has the DNA TGTGCCATCAGAAGGGGACAACCCACAGATACGCAGTATTTT. The chain couples TRBV10-3 to TRBJ2-3, with D tentatively TRBD1 (6 bases). V gave up 6 bases and J gave up 2 bases, with 12 bases separating them. From germline, CDR1 is ENHRY and CDR2 SYGVKD. The CDR3 contains 14 residues.